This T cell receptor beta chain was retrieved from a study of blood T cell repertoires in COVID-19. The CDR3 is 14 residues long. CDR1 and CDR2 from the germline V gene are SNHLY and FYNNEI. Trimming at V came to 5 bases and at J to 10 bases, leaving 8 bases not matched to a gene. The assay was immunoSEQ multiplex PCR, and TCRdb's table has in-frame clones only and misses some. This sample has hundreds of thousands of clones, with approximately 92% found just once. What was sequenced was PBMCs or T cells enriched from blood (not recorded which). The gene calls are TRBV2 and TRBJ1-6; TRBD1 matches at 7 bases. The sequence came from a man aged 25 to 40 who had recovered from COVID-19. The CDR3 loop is CASSPHGTDSPLHF. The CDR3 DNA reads TGTGCCAGCAGTCCTCACGGGACAGACTCACCCCTCCACTTT.